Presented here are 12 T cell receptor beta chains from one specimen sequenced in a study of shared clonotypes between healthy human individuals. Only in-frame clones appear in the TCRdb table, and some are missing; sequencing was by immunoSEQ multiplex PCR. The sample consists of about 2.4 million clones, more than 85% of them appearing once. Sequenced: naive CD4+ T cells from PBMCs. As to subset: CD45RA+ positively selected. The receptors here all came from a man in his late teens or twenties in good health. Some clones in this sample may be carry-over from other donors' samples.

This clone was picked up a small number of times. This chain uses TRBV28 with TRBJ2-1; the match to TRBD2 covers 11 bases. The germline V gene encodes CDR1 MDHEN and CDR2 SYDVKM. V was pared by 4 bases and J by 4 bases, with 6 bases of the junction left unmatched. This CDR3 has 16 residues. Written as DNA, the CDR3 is TGTGCCAGCAGTTCCCCCACTAGCGGGAGATACAATGAGCAGTTCTTC. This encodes CASSSPTSGRYNEQFF. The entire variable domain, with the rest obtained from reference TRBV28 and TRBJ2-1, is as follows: DVKVTQSSRYLVKRTGEKVFLECVQDMDHENMFWYRQDPGLGLRLIYFSYDVKMKEKGDIPEGYSVSREKKERFSLILESASTNQTSMYLCASSSPTSGRYNEQFFGPGTRLTVL.

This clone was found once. In DNA form, the CDR3 reads TGTGCCATCCGCTTAGGGGACTGGACCTCCTACGAGCAGTACTTC. It specifies CAIRLGDWTSYEQYF. The J gene is TRBJ2-7, the V gene TRBV10-3; D is perhaps TRBD2 (6 bases). Germline V gene lookup returns CDR1 ENHRY and CDR2 SYGVKD. CDR3 length: 15 residues. Trimming removed 8 bases from V and 0 bases from J, with 17 bases in between.

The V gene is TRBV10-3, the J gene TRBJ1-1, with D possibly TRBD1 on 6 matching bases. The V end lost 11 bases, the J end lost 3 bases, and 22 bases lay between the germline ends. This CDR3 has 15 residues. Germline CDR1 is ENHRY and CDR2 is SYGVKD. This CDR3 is CALPEWDKMDTEAFF. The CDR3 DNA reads TGTGCCCTCCCTGAGTGGGACAAAATGGACACTGAAGCTTTCTTT.

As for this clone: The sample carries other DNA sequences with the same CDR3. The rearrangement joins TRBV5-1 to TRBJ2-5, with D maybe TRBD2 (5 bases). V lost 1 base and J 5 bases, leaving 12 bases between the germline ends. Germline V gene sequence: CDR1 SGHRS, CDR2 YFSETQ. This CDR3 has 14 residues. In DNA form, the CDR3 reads TGCGCCAGCAGCTTGAGCGGCAGTCAGGAGACCCAGTACTTC. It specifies CASSLSGSQETQYF.

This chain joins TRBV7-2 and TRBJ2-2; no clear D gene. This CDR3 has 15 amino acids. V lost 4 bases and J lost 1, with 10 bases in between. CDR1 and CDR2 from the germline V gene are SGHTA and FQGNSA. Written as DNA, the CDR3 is TGTGCCAGCAGCTCAAGCCCCAGGAACACCGGGGAGCTGTTTTTT. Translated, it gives CASSSSPRNTGELFF.

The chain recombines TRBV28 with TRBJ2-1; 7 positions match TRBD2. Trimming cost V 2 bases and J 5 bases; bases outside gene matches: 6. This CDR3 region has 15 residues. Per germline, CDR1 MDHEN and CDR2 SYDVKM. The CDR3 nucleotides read TGTGCCAGCAGTTTAACGTCTAGCGGAAACAATGAGCAGTTCTTC. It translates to CASSLTSSGNNEQFF.

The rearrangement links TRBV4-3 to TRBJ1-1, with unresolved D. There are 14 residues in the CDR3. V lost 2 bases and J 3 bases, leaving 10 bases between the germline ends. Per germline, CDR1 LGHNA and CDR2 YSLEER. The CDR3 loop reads CASSQSQRDTEAFF. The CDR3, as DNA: TGCGCCAGCAGCCAATCCCAAAGGGACACTGAAGCTTTCTTT.

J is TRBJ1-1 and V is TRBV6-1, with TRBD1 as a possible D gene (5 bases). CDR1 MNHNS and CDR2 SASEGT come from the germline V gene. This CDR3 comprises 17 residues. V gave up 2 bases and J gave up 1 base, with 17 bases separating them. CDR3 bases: TGTGCCAGCAGTGAAAGGAGTGCCGGGGCTCAGAACACTGAAGCTTTCTTT. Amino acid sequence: CASSERSAGAQNTEAFF.

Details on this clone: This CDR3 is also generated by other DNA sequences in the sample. The CDR3 DNA reads TGTGCCAGCAGCTTGGGACAGGGATTCTATGGCTACACCTTC. Protein product: CASSLGQGFYGYTF. V and J are TRBV7-9 and TRBJ1-2; 9 bases line up with TRBD1. Per the germline V gene, CDR1 is SEHNR and CDR2 is FQNEAQ (reference sequence). Trimming took 3 bases from V and 4 from J; bases not matched to a gene: 3. CDR3 length: 14 amino acids.

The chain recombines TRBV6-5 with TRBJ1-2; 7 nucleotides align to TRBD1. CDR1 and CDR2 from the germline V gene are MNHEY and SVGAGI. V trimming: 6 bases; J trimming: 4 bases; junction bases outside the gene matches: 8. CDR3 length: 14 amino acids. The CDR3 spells CASSPGQVAYGYTF. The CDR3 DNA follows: TGTGCCAGCAGCCCAGGACAGGTCGCCTATGGCTACACCTTC.

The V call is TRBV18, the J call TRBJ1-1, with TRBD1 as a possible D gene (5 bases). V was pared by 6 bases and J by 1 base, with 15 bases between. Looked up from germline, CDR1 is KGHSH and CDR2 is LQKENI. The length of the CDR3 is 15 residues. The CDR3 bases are TGTGCCAGCTCCGCGGGTTCCCAGGGGAACACTGAAGCTTTCTTT. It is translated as CASSAGSQGNTEAFF.

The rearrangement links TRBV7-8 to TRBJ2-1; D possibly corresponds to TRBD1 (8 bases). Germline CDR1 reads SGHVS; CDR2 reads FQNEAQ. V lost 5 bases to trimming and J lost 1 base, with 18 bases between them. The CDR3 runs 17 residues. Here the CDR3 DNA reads TGTGCCAGCAGCGTAAGGACAGGGAGGGGATCCTACAATGAGCAGTTCTTC. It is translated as CASSVRTGRGSYNEQFF. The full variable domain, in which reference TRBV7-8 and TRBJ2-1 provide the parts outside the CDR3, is GAGVSQSPRYKVAKRGQDVALRCDPISGHVSLFWYQQALGQGPEFLTYFQNEAQLDKSGLPSDRFFAERPEGSVSTLKIQRTQQEDSAVYLCASSVRTGRGSYNEQFFGPGTRLTVL.